One T cell receptor (beta chain) is described in this entry. The data were taken from a study of shared clonotypes between healthy human individuals. Sequenced by immunoSEQ multiplex PCR; TCRdb stores in-frame clones only, minus some. The data hold 1,400,000 or so clones, with approximately 98.5% observed a single time. CDR3 length: 17 residues. Trimming left V 2 bases short and J 3 bases short, with 16 bases between. The germline gives CDR1 SGHTA, CDR2 FQGNSA. The sequenced material came from naive CD4+ T cells sorted from blood. Subset specified: CD45RA+ positively selected. This sequence originates from a man aged 30 to 45 in good health. V usage is TRBV7-2 and J usage is TRBJ1-4; D uncertain. CDR3 residues: CASSLFLVLRANEKLFF. In DNA, the CDR3 is TGTGCCAGCAGCTTATTCCTAGTCCTGAGGGCTAATGAAAAACTGTTTTTT.